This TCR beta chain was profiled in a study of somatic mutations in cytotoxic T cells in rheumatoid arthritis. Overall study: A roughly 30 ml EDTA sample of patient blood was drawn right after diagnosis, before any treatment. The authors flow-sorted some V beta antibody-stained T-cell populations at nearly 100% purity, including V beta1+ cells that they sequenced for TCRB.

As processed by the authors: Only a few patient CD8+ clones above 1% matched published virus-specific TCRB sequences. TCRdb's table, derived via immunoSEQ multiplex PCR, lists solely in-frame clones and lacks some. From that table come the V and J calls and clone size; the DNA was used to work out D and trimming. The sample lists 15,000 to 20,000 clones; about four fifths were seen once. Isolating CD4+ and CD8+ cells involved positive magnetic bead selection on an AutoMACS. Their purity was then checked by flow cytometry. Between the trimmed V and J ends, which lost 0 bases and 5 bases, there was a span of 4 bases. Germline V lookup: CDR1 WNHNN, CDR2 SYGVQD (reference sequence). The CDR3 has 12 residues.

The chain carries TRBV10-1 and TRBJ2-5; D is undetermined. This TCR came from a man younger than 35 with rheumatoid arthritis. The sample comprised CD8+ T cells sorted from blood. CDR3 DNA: TGCGCCAGCAGTGAGTCCGGGGAGACCCAGTACTTC. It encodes CASSESGETQYF.